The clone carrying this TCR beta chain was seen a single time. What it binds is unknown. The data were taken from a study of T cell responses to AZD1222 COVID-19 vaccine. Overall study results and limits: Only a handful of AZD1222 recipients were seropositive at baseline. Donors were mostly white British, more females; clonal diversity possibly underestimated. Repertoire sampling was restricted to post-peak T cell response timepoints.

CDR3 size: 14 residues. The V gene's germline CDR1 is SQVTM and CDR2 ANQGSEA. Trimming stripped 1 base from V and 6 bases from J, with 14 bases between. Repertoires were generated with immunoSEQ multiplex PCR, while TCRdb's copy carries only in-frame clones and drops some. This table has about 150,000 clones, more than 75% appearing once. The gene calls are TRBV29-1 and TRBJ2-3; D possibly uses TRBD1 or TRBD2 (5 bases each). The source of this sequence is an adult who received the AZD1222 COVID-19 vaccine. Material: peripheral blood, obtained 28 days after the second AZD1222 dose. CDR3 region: CSVEGGSGEDTQYF. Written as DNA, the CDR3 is TGCAGCGTTGAAGGGGGGTCCGGGGAGGATACGCAGTATTTT.